A single sample is the source of the 27 T cell receptor beta chains below, sequenced in a study of CD8 T cells in Susac syndrome. When the RNA was reverse transcribed, random hexamers were used with an input of about 0.5 to 1 ug. TCRdb used MiXCR to reprocess the immunoSEQ multiplex PCR reads, holding one entry per CDR3 protein. The data hold some 150,000 distinct CDR3 sequences, with 94% observed a single time. Specimen: CD8+ T cells from PBMCs. Source of these receptors: a human donor in good health.

The CDR3 nucleotides are TGTGCCAGCAGCTTGTACTACCGAAGCACAGATACGCAGTATTTT. It yields the protein CASSLYYRSTDTQYF. The J gene is TRBJ2-3, the V gene TRBV7-2; D not resolved. CDR1 SGHTA and CDR2 FQGNSA come from the germline V gene. This CDR3 spans 15 amino acids. The V and J ends lost 3 bases and 0 bases respectively, with 10 bases between them.

This sequence joins TRBV7-9 and TRBJ2-5, with D tentatively TRBD2 (6 bases). The germline V gene encodes CDR1 SEHNR and CDR2 FQNEAQ (reference sequence). The CDR3 extends over 15 amino acids. Trimming left V 6 bases short and J 3 bases short, with 17 bases between. DNA of the CDR3: TGTGCCAGCAGTCATTGGGACTCCTTTGAAGAGACCCAGTACTTC. This translates into CASSHWDSFEETQYF.

V and J are TRBV27 and TRBJ2-1, with D uncertain. The V gene's germline CDR1 is MNHEY and CDR2 SMNVEV (reference sequence). The CDR3 extends over 11 amino acids. V was shortened by 2 bases and J by 7 bases, with 3 bases between the two germline ends. CDR3 in amino acids: CASSLRNEQFF. The CDR3, as DNA: TGTGCCAGCAGTTTACGGAATGAGCAGTTCTTC.

The rearrangement joins TRBV6-2 or TRBV6-3 to TRBJ2-1, with D tentatively TRBD2 (5 bases). The CDR3 runs 14 residues. The germline V gene has CDR1 MNHEY and CDR2 SVGEGT. V lost 5 bases to trimming and J lost 6 bases, with 14 bases between them. The CDR3 protein is CASSRGPRRNEQFF. The DNA of the CDR3 is TGTGCCAGCAGTAGAGGGCCACGCCGCAATGAGCAGTTCTTC.

The gene calls are TRBV29-1 and TRBJ2-7; possibly TRBD1 for D (6 bases). The CDR3 loop spans 12 amino acids. The germline V and J ends were trimmed by 7 bases and 4 bases, with 14 bases remaining between them. CDR1 is SQVTM and CDR2 is ANQGSEA in the germline V gene. The DNA of the CDR3 is TGCAGCGGAAGGGACACCTCTTACGAGCAGTACTTC. Translated, it gives CSGRDTSYEQYF.

The chain has TRBV12-5 and TRBJ2-1; 10 nucleotides line up with TRBD1. The V and J ends lost 3 bases and 9 bases, in that order; junction bases with no gene match: 5. CDR3 size: 14 residues. Germline CDR1 reads LGHNT; CDR2 reads FRNRAP. The CDR3 nucleotides are TGTGCTAGTGGTTTAGGGACAGGGGCTTTTGAGCAGTTCTTC. The encoded protein is CASGLGTGAFEQFF.

V usage is TRBV19 and J usage is TRBJ1-1; the D gene is possibly TRBD1 (6 bases). The V end was cut by 7 bases, the J end by 5 bases, with 17 bases between. CDR3 length: 14 amino acids. Per the germline V gene, CDR1 is LNHDA and CDR2 is SQIVND (reference sequence). CDR3 amino acids: CASTLTGGETEAFF. CDR3 nucleotide sequence: TGTGCCAGTACCCTGACAGGAGGGGAGACTGAAGCTTTCTTT.

The J gene is TRBJ1-5, the V gene TRBV2; D gene ambiguous. The ends were cut back, 4 bases at V and 4 bases at J, with 8 bases in the middle. This CDR3 is 13 amino acids long. From germline, CDR1 is SNHLY and CDR2 FYNNEI. The CDR3 is CASSVWQNQPQHF. The CDR3, as DNA: TGTGCCAGCAGTGTCTGGCAGAATCAGCCCCAGCATTTT.

The chain recombines TRBV9 with TRBJ2-5, with D perhaps given as TRBD1 or TRBD2 (6 bases each). Trimming removed 0 bases from V and 1 base from J, with 10 bases in between. Germline values: CDR1 SGDLS, CDR2 YYNGEE. There are 15 residues in the CDR3. The DNA for the CDR3 is TGTGCCAGCAGCGTAGAGGGGGGAACCCAAGAGACCCAGTACTTC. This translates into CASSVEGGTQETQYF.

This rearrangement joins TRBV28 to TRBJ2-7; possibly TRBD2 for D (5 bases). V was clipped by 1 base and J by 5 bases, with 12 bases between them. There are 14 residues in the CDR3. The germline CDR1 and CDR2 sequences are MDHEN and SYDVKM. CDR3 sequence reads: CASSLLEGLDEQYF. The CDR3, as DNA: TGTGCCAGCAGTTTATTAGAGGGTTTAGACGAGCAGTACTTC. Complete variable domain (other parts from reference TRBV28 and TRBJ2-7): DVKVTQSSRYLVKRTGEKVFLECVQDMDHENMFWYRQDPGLGLRLIYFSYDVKMKEKGDIPEGYSVSREKKERFSLILESASTNQTSMYLCASSLLEGLDEQYFGPGTRLTVT.

This chain uses TRBV3-1 with TRBJ2-5; 8 positions match TRBD2. The V gene end was trimmed by 1 base and the J gene end by 4 bases; junction bases not matched to a gene: 11. The CDR3 consists of 17 residues. Germline assignment: CDR1 LGHDT and CDR2 YNNKEL (reference sequence). The CDR3 is CASSQVYSLAGSETQYF. The CDR3 nucleotides are TGTGCCAGCAGCCAAGTGTACAGTCTAGCGGGTTCAGAGACCCAGTACTTC.

This clonotype was recorded a few times. The V call is TRBV27, the J call TRBJ2-5; D is possibly TRBD2 (6 bases). Germline values: CDR1 MNHEY, CDR2 SMNVEV (reference sequence). The CDR3 length is 14 residues. With 6 bases removed from V and 0 bases from J, the gap between germline ends came to 11 bases. This CDR3 is CASRPGGNQETQYF. The CDR3 DNA reads TGTGCCAGCAGACCGGGCGGGAACCAAGAGACCCAGTACTTC.

As DNA, the CDR3 is TGTGCCAGCAGCGTAGGGCAAGAAACAGGCAATGAGCAGTTCTTC. Translated, it gives CASSVGQETGNEQFF. This chain links TRBV9 with TRBJ2-1; tentative D call: TRBD1 (5 bases). The CDR3 consists of 15 residues. Germline V lookup: CDR1 SGDLS, CDR2 YYNGEE. V shed 0 bases and J shed 6 bases, with 13 bases lying between them.

The rearrangement uses TRBV28 and TRBJ1-1; D gene uncertain. The CDR3 loop spans 13 amino acids. Germline lookup yields CDR1 MDHEN and CDR2 SYDVKM. V dropped 9 bases and J dropped 4 bases, with 15 bases sitting between them. The CDR3 is CASLEGIATEAFF. As DNA, the CDR3 is TGTGCCAGTCTAGAAGGGATAGCCACTGAAGCTTTCTTT.

The chain combines TRBV27 with TRBJ2-7, with D possibly matching TRBD1 (6 bases). V shed 0 bases and J shed 4 bases, with 10 bases lying between them. The CDR3 covers 14 residues. The V gene's germline CDR1 is MNHEY and CDR2 SMNVEV (reference sequence). CDR3 sequence reads: CASSLSAGEYEQYF. For the CDR3, the DNA is TGTGCCAGCAGTTTATCGGCAGGGGAATACGAGCAGTACTTC.

The chain combines TRBV27 with TRBJ2-5; 7 positions match TRBD1. Per germline, CDR1 MNHEY and CDR2 SMNVEV (reference sequence). CDR3 length: 13 amino acids. Unmatched junction bases numbered 6, after V lost 6 bases and J lost 5 bases. The CDR3 protein is CASSPTTGETQYF. CDR3 coding DNA: TGTGCCAGCAGCCCAACGACAGGGGAGACCCAGTACTTC.

The rearrangement uses TRBV12-3 or TRBV12-4 and TRBJ1-3; D remains unclear. This CDR3 contains 14 residues. V was clipped by 3 bases and J by 2 bases, with 8 bases between them. The CDR3: CASSLSLTGNTIYF. DNA for the CDR3: TGTGCCAGCAGTTTGTCACTGACTGGAAACACCATATATTTT.

J is TRBJ2-7 and V is TRBV5-4; 9 bases fit TRBD2. CDR3 size: 14 residues. The V segment lost 4 bases and the J segment 7 bases; nucleotides outside the gene matches: 9. The germline CDR1 and CDR2 sequences are SGHNT and YYREEE (reference sequence). The CDR3 region is CASSLAGPLGEQYF. The CDR3 bases are TGTGCCAGCAGCCTAGCGGGACCTTTGGGTGAGCAGTACTTC.

A word on this clonotype: Sequence at one end of the junction differs from germline and may be a read error. The gene calls are TRBV30 and TRBJ1-3, with a weak D call TRBD1 (5 bases). The CDR3 covers 14 residues. Germline loops: CDR1 GTSNPN, CDR2 SVGIG (reference sequence). CDR3 amino acids: CACQGLDSENTIYF. CDR3 nucleotides: TGTGCCTGCCAGGGACTCGACTCTGAAAACACCATATATTTT.

CDR3: CASSNPWMTGETEAFF. The CDR3 DNA follows: TGTGCCAGCAGCAACCCTTGGATGACAGGGGAAACTGAAGCTTTCTTT. V gene TRBV9 combines with J gene TRBJ1-1; TRBD1 aligns across 8 bases. CDR1 is SGDLS, CDR2 YYNGEE, per germline. V gave up 4 bases and J gave up 5 bases; unmatched junction bases: 13. CDR3 length equals 16 residues.

The genes are TRBV11-2 and TRBJ2-5; D is unresolved. Per germline, CDR1 SGHAT and CDR2 FQNNGV. The germline V and J ends were trimmed by 5 bases and 5 bases, with 15 bases remaining between them. The CDR3 is 14 amino acids. The chain's CDR3 is CASSGSPPAETQYF. CDR3 bases: TGTGCCAGCAGCGGCTCCCCACCAGCTGAGACCCAGTACTTC.

The chain combines TRBV20-1 with TRBJ2-7; D unresolved. CDR3 size: 14 residues. With 4 bases removed from V and 6 bases from J, the gap between germline ends came to 19 bases. CDR1 DFQATT and CDR2 SNEGSKA come from the germline V gene (reference sequence). The CDR3 protein is CSAITYLPSREQYF. CDR3 DNA sequence: TGCAGTGCTATCACCTACCTTCCGAGTCGCGAGCAGTACTTC.

The genes are TRBV28 and TRBJ1-1; 11 nucleotides match TRBD1. V was clipped by 2 bases and J by 10 bases; unmatched bases: 9. This CDR3 spans 15 amino acids. Per germline, CDR1 MDHEN and CDR2 SYDVKM. The CDR3 nucleotides are TGTGCCAGCAGTTTACGTGGACAGGGGGCGGTCGGAGCTTTCTTT. Translation: CASSLRGQGAVGAFF. The full variable domain, rest sourced from reference TRBV28 and TRBJ1-1, is DVKVTQSSRYLVKRTGEKVFLECVQDMDHENMFWYRQDPGLGLRLIYFSYDVKMKEKGDIPEGYSVSREKKERFSLILESASTNQTSMYLCASSLRGQGAVGAFFGQGTRLTVV.

The chain carries TRBV25-1 and TRBJ2-7, with D perhaps being TRBD1 or TRBD2 (6 bases each). The CDR3 runs to 15 residues. CDR1 is MGHDK and CDR2 is SYGVNS in the germline V gene. The V end was cut by 1 base, the J end by 8 bases, with 18 bases between. The CDR3: CASSEWVTGGDKQYF. The CDR3 DNA reads TGTGCCAGCAGTGAATGGGTCACAGGAGGGGACAAGCAGTACTTC.

The chain employs TRBV25-1 and TRBJ1-2; perhaps TRBD1 as D (6 bases). Trimming took 1 base from V and 10 from J, leaving 13 bases between them. CDR1 and CDR2 from the germline V gene are MGHDK and SYGVNS. This CDR3 spans 13 amino acids. The CDR3 bases are TGTGCCAGCAGTGAATTATACAGGGAGGACTACACCTTC. Translating gives CASSELYREDYTF.

This sequence joins TRBV27 and TRBJ2-4; TRBD2 is a possible D gene (6 bases). Germline CDR1 MNHEY, CDR2 SMNVEV (reference sequence). The CDR3 covers 13 residues. V lost 6 bases and J lost 6, with 12 bases in between. The CDR3 coding sequence is TGTGCCAGCAGCGGGACTGATTCAAACATTCAGTACTTC. Its translation: CASSGTDSNIQYF.

J is TRBJ1-2 and V is TRBV19; D is undetermined. The germline gives CDR1 LNHDA, CDR2 SQIVND (reference sequence). This CDR3 is 14 amino acids long. V gave up 6 bases and J gave up 3 bases, with 14 bases separating them. CDR3 sequence reads: CASSFGRLYYGYTF. DNA of the CDR3: TGTGCCAGTAGCTTCGGGAGACTTTACTATGGCTACACCTTC.